Sequencing of this TCR beta chain was carried out in a study of T cells in Graves' hyperthyroidism and ophthalmopathy. Study-level results: A model of 13 V-J features distinguished ophthalmopathy from stable hyperthyroidism. Expanded thyroid clonotypes (above 0.001) were mostly also found in blood.

Patients were excluded for uncontrolled infection, other autoimmune disease, pregnancy or lactation. PBMCs were derived from 7.5 to 10 ml fresh peripheral blood. Concerning this clonotype: No antigen is known for it.

The source material, RNA transcripts, was used to amplify TCR beta CDR3 regions. A set of HTBI primers served as the primers for a first-round RT-PCR of the TCR CDR3. One entry per CDR3 protein results from TCRdb running MiXCR on the multiplex PCR reads. Among approximately 400,000 distinct CDR3 sequences listed, approximately 17% were seen once. There are 15 residues in the CDR3. In germline, CDR1 is MNHEY, CDR2 SVGEGT. J gave up 8 bases and V 6 bases, and 12 bases lay outside the gene matches. The sequence derives from a man between 18 and 35 years old with Graves' ophthalmopathy. This chain connects TRBV6-2 or TRBV6-3 to TRBJ1-4; 7 nucleotides agree with TRBD1. What was sequenced was blood. The DNA for the CDR3 is TGTGCCAGCAGGACAGGGAGCGGGGAAGGGGAAAAACTGTTTTTT. It specifies CASRTGSGEGEKLFF.